This T cell receptor beta chain was recorded in a study of blood T cell repertoires in COVID-19. Per the authors' pipeline: Reference gene primer amplification yielded estimated nucleated cell counts. Data came from immunoSEQ multiplex PCR; TCRdb stores just in-frame clones and leaves some out. Clone size and V and J calls were adopted from that table, with D and trimming inferred from the DNA. The table lists some 390,000 clones, approximately 87% of them singletons. This clone has more than one count but fewer than ten. The V end was cut by 2 bases, the J end by 8 bases, with 13 bases between. CDR3 size: 15 residues. Germline V CDR1 and CDR2: SGHTA, FQGNSA.

This sequence originates from a woman in her sixties with COVID-19, enrolled during active disease. The sample consisted of peripheral blood. The rearrangement links TRBV7-2 to TRBJ1-6; D remains unclear. The CDR3 reads CASSLRGLGYSPLHF. CDR3 bases: TGTGCCAGCAGCTTACGAGGCCTTGGGTATTCACCCCTCCACTTT.